The sequence of this TCR beta chain was determined in a study of CD8 T cells in ankylosing spondylitis. This clonotype was seen just once. What it binds is unknown. Regarding the study as a whole: Seemingly characteristic of ankylosing spondylitis blood was a TCR beta motif consisting of about 8 highly homologous variants. Relatively rare in peripheral blood, disease-linked clones were also CD8+. Both synovial fluid and blood in reactive arthritis had previously been reported to carry some motif variants. Within matched ankylosing spondylitis synovial fluid, disease-linked clones were reportedly significantly enriched.

Germline V gives CDR1 MGHRA, CDR2 YSYEKL. The V and J ends lost 3 bases and 5 bases, in that order; junction bases with no gene match: 8. The CDR3 spans 15 residues. Quantitative 5'-RACE was performed with molecular barcodes, and it yielded the TCR beta libraries. TCRdb used MiXCR to reprocess the 5' RACE reads, holding one entry per CDR3 protein. The sample consists of over 700,000 distinct CDR3 sequences, under 20% of them appearing once. The V gene is TRBV4-1, the J gene TRBJ1-2; 8 bases align to TRBD1. The sample taken for sequencing was blood, either unsorted or a sorted T cell fraction (not recorded which). The sequence was obtained from a male donor with ankylosing spondylitis. CDR3 in DNA: TGCGCCAGCAGCCACCCCGGACAGGGAAGGTATGGCTACACCTTC. Translation: CASSHPGQGRYGYTF.